These 27 T cell receptor beta chains came from one sample sequenced in a study of blood T cell repertoires in COVID-19. The method was immunoSEQ multiplex PCR; TCRdb's version includes in-frame clones alone and lacks a portion of them. The data show roughly 250,000 clones, over 80% seen once. Sequenced material: peripheral blood. These receptors were collected from a woman aged 40 to 49 with acute or convalescent COVID-19.

The gene calls are TRBV27 and TRBJ1-5, with D hard to call. The germline CDR1 and CDR2 sequences are MNHEY and SMNVEV (reference sequence). This CDR3 contains 17 residues. Trimming took 5 bases from V and 2 from J, leaving 19 bases between them. Here the CDR3 reads CASSPRGFFDGNQPQHF. In DNA form, the CDR3 reads TGTGCCAGCAGTCCACGAGGTTTTTTCGACGGCAATCAGCCCCAGCATTTT.

The V call is TRBV7-8, the J call TRBJ2-3, with 12 bases aligning to TRBD2. Unmatched junction bases numbered 16, after V lost 4 bases and J lost 2 bases. The CDR3 has 20 amino acids. CDR1 and CDR2 from the germline V gene are SGHVS and FQNEAQ. The CDR3 reads CASSSILGTSGLPSTDTQYF. CDR3 nucleotide sequence: TGTGCCAGCAGCTCCATCTTAGGGACTAGCGGGCTACCTTCCACAGATACGCAGTATTTT.

A single count supports this clone. The CDR3 protein is CASSPLGGGNTGELFF. CDR3 sequence (DNA): TGTGCCAGCAGTCCCTTGGGGGGGGGAAACACCGGGGAGCTGTTTTTT. V usage is TRBV6-6 and J usage is TRBJ2-2; 7 bases agree with TRBD2. V lost 5 bases to trimming and J lost 2 bases; unmatched junction nucleotides: 8. Looked up from germline, CDR1 is MNHNY and CDR2 is SVGAGI (reference sequence). This CDR3 region has 16 residues.

The rearrangement joins TRBV7-2 to TRBJ1-4, with TRBD1 matching over 7 bases. J lost 5 bases, V lost 5 bases, and 8 bases had no gene match. The CDR3 has 15 amino acids. Germline V gene lookup returns CDR1 SGHTA and CDR2 FQGNSA. The CDR3 region has the DNA TGTGCCAGCAGCCGCCGGGACAGCATAAATGAAAAACTGTTTTTT. It yields the protein CASSRRDSINEKLFF.

The V and J genes are TRBV2 and TRBJ2-5; 11 bases are a match to TRBD2. From germline, CDR1 is SNHLY and CDR2 FYNNEI. The CDR3 has 15 residues. Trimming took 6 bases from V and 2 from J; bases not matched to a gene: 5. The CDR3 here is CASRETSGVQETQYF. For the CDR3, the DNA is TGTGCCAGCAGAGAGACTAGCGGGGTTCAAGAGACCCAGTACTTC. The full variable domain, in which reference TRBV2 and TRBJ2-5 provide the parts outside the CDR3, is EPEVTQTPSHQVTQMGQEVILRCVPISNHLYFYWYRQILGQKVEFLVSFYNNEISEKSEIFDDQFSVERPDGSNFTLKIRSTKLEDSAMYFCASRETSGVQETQYFGPGTRLLVL.

The rearrangement joins TRBV9 to TRBJ2-2, with D possibly matching TRBD2 (5 bases). The germline gives CDR1 SGDLS, CDR2 YYNGEE. V lost 2 bases to trimming and J lost 4 bases, with 12 bases between them. The CDR3 sequence is 15 residues long. DNA for the CDR3: TGTGCCAGCAGCGTCACTAGATTCGTCACCGGGGAGCTGTTTTTT. Protein: CASSVTRFVTGELFF.

This clone was seen only once. The chain carries TRBV24-1 and TRBJ2-6; D remains ambiguous. Germline CDR1 and CDR2: KGHDR and SFDVKD. The CDR3 extends over 16 amino acids. Trimming removed 2 bases from V and 0 bases from J, with 7 bases in between. The CDR3 DNA follows: TGTGCCACCAGTGATTCAATTCACTCTGGGGCCAACGTCCTGACTTTC. Encoded protein: CATSDSIHSGANVLTF.

The V gene is TRBV5-1, the J gene TRBJ2-5; 10 bases line up with TRBD2. Germline V gives CDR1 SGHRS, CDR2 YFSETQ. The CDR3 is 15 amino acids. The ends lost 4 bases at V and 5 bases at J; junction bases unmatched: 8. CDR3 coding DNA: TGCGCCAGCAGCCCAAGGACTAGCGGTCGGGAGACCCAGTACTTC. This codes for CASSPRTSGRETQYF.

The chain joins TRBV11-2 to TRBJ2-1; D may be TRBD1 (5 bases). The CDR3 covers 15 residues. The germline V and J ends were trimmed by 0 bases and 10 bases, with 16 bases remaining between them. The V gene's germline CDR1 is SGHAT and CDR2 FQNNGV. The chain's CDR3 is CASSLESTPYREQFF. Here the CDR3 DNA reads TGTGCCAGCAGCTTAGAGTCCACTCCCTACAGGGAGCAGTTCTTC.

The rearrangement uses TRBV5-1 and TRBJ2-3; 13 bases fit TRBD2. Germline CDR1 is SGHRS and CDR2 is YFSETQ. J was trimmed by 2 bases and V by 4 bases; bases with no gene match: 10. The CDR3 is 18 amino acids. The CDR3 sequence is CASSQRGGLAGFTDTQYF. The CDR3, as DNA: TGCGCCAGCAGCCAGCGTGGGGGACTAGCGGGGTTCACAGATACGCAGTATTTT.

V and J are TRBV11-2 and TRBJ1-1; no firm D call. CDR1 and CDR2 (germline): SGHAT, FQNNGV. V lost 1 base and J 7 bases, leaving 10 bases between the germline ends. The CDR3 runs to 13 residues. In nucleotides, the CDR3 is TGTGCCAGCAGCTTAGTTGGCGGCCTTGAAGCTTTCTTT. Amino acids: CASSLVGGLEAFF.

This clone has only one observation. V and J are TRBV20-1 and TRBJ1-4; 7 bases line up with TRBD1. Germline V gene sequence: CDR1 DFQATT, CDR2 SNEGSKA (reference sequence). With V trimmed by 3 bases and J by 10 bases, 8 bases remained unmatched. The CDR3 is made up of 13 amino acids. CDR3 coding DNA: TGCAGTGCTAGTGTGGGGACAGTGGCAAAACTGTTTTTT. Protein sequence: CSASVGTVAKLFF.

V usage is TRBV19 and J usage is TRBJ1-2; no reliable D call. This CDR3 contains 14 residues. V lost 4 bases and J 1 base, leaving 10 bases between the germline ends. Germline CDR1 and CDR2: LNHDA and SQIVND (reference sequence). Here the CDR3 reads CASSRSADNYGYTF. For the CDR3, the DNA is TGTGCCAGTAGTAGAAGCGCCGATAACTATGGCTACACCTTC.

V and J are TRBV6-5 and TRBJ1-2, with 8 positions matching TRBD1. The V gene's germline CDR1 is MNHEY and CDR2 SVGAGI. V was pared by 8 bases and J by 14 bases, with 7 bases of the junction left unmatched. CDR3 length equals 10 residues. DNA for the CDR3: TGTGCCAGCGGACAGGGAAGGGGGACCTTC. This sequence encodes CASGQGRGTF.

V and J are TRBV6-1 and TRBJ2-3; a possible D gene is TRBD1 (6 bases). The ends were cut back, 2 bases at V and 0 bases at J, with 15 bases in the middle. Germline V gene lookup returns CDR1 MNHNS and CDR2 SASEGT. The CDR3 spans 17 residues. In nucleotides, the CDR3 is TGTGCCAGCAGTGAAACCTTAACAGGGCTGAGCACAGATACGCAGTATTTT. It translates to CASSETLTGLSTDTQYF.

The chain links TRBV24-1 to TRBJ2-2; 8 bases match TRBD1. V trimming: 3 bases; J trimming: 3 bases; junction bases outside the gene matches: 5. This CDR3 region has 16 residues. Germline V lookup: CDR1 KGHDR, CDR2 SFDVKD. DNA of the CDR3: TGTGCCACCAGTGATGCGGACAGGGCGTACACCGGGGAGCTGTTTTTT. It codes for CATSDADRAYTGELFF.

The chain uses TRBV27 and TRBJ2-1, with TRBD1 matching over 9 bases. The CDR3 is made up of 18 amino acids. Trimming removed 5 bases from V and 2 bases from J; junction bases left unmatched: 13. CDR1 MNHEY and CDR2 SMNVEV come from the germline V gene (reference sequence). The DNA for the CDR3 is TGTGCCAGCAGTCCTGAAAGACAGGGGGTCTTCCCCTACAATGAGCAGTTCTTC. The encoded protein is CASSPERQGVFPYNEQFF.

A single count supports this clone. This sequence joins TRBV9 and TRBJ1-6; 10 bases agree with TRBD1. Unmatched junction bases numbered 7, after V lost 4 bases and J lost 3 bases. Germline CDR1 and CDR2: SGDLS and YYNGEE. This CDR3 region has 17 residues. CDR3 protein: CASSTRQGAIYNSPLHF. CDR3 coding DNA: TGTGCCAGCAGCACTAGACAGGGGGCTATCTATAATTCACCCCTCCACTTT.

V is TRBV2 and J is TRBJ2-7, with D tentatively TRBD2 (5 bases). The V end was cut by 4 bases, the J end by 3 bases, with 10 bases between. Germline assignment: CDR1 SNHLY and CDR2 FYNNEI. CDR3 length: 13 residues. The CDR3 sequence is CASSVRGLYEQYV. The DNA of the CDR3 is TGTGCCAGCAGTGTCCGGGGTCTCTACGAGCAGTACGTC.

This chain uses TRBV11-2 with TRBJ1-1, with 10 bases that match TRBD1. The CDR3 sequence is 13 residues long. V shed 5 bases, J shed 4 bases, and the junction held 1 base outside the gene matches. Germline CDR1 SGHAT, CDR2 FQNNGV. CDR3 coding DNA: TGTGCCAGCAGCCGGGACAGGGGCACTGAAGCTTTCTTT. Translated, it gives CASSRDRGTEAFF.

The chain recombines TRBV9 with TRBJ1-2, with 9 nucleotides matching TRBD1. The germline V gene has CDR1 SGDLS and CDR2 YYNGEE. This CDR3 has 16 amino acids. The ends lost 4 bases at V and 8 bases at J; junction bases unmatched: 15. The DNA for the CDR3 is TGTGCCAGCAGCCTTGGCTACGGACAGGGGTCGGAAGGCTACACCTTC. Protein product: CASSLGYGQGSEGYTF.

The DNA for the CDR3 is TGTGCCAGCAGCTTAGGAACAGGGGGCCCTAATGAAAAACTGTTTTTT. Translation: CASSLGTGGPNEKLFF. The V call is TRBV7-7, the J call TRBJ1-4; 9 nucleotides align to TRBD1. V trimming: 1 base; J trimming: 3 bases; junction bases outside the gene matches: 3. Germline V gives CDR1 SSHAT, CDR2 FNYEAQ (reference sequence). This CDR3 has 16 amino acids.

This sequence joins TRBV20-1 and TRBJ2-3; D may be TRBD1 (6 bases). V was trimmed by 0 bases and J by 14 bases, leaving 12 bases between them. This CDR3 has 11 amino acids. Germline assignment: CDR1 DFQATT and CDR2 SNEGSKA (reference sequence). CDR3 in amino acids: CSARDQGTRYF. For the CDR3, the DNA is TGCAGTGCTAGAGATCAGGGGACCCGGTATTTT.

This chain connects TRBV12-3 or TRBV12-4 to TRBJ2-3; 7 positions agree with TRBD1. V trimming: 5 bases; J trimming: 6 bases; junction bases outside the gene matches: 2. The CDR3 has 12 residues. The CDR3 DNA follows: TGTGCCAGCAGTGTGACAGGGGATACGCAGTATTTT. Protein product: CASSVTGDTQYF.

This clone was seen just once. This rearrangement joins TRBV5-1 to TRBJ1-2; 9 bases line up with TRBD1. This CDR3 has 15 residues. The V gene's germline CDR1 is SGHRS and CDR2 YFSETQ. J lost 7 bases, V lost 0 bases, and 7 bases had no gene match. Here the CDR3 reads CASSLGGTGSTGYTF. CDR3 coding DNA: TGCGCCAGCAGCTTGGGTGGGACAGGGAGTACTGGCTACACCTTC. The whole variable domain, remainder taken from reference TRBV5-1 and TRBJ1-2, is KAGVTQTPRYLIKTRGQQVTLSCSPISGHRSVSWYQQTPGQGLQFLFEYFSETQRNKGNFPGRFSGRQFSNSRSEMNVSTLELGDSALYLCASSLGGTGSTGYTFGSGTRLTVV.

The rearrangement joins TRBV2 to TRBJ2-2; weak D call: TRBD2 (7 bases). Trimming removed 10 bases at V and 3 bases at J, with 18 bases between. CDR3 length: 15 residues. Germline V gene data show CDR1 as SNHLY and CDR2 as FYNNEI. CDR3 in DNA: TGTGCCACCGAGGGGGGGGACACCTACACCGGGGAGCTGTTTTTT. Its protein product is CATEGGDTYTGELFF.

The rearrangement joins TRBV12-5 to TRBJ1-2; D remains ambiguous. The V end was cut by 1 base, the J end by 3 bases, with 21 bases between. The CDR3 sequence is 18 residues long. Germline V gene sequence: CDR1 LGHNT, CDR2 FRNRAP. As DNA, the CDR3 is TGTGCTAGTGGTTTGGGTAGCGCGCCCGAAGACCCCGACTATGGCTACACCTTC. Residues: CASGLGSAPEDPDYGYTF.